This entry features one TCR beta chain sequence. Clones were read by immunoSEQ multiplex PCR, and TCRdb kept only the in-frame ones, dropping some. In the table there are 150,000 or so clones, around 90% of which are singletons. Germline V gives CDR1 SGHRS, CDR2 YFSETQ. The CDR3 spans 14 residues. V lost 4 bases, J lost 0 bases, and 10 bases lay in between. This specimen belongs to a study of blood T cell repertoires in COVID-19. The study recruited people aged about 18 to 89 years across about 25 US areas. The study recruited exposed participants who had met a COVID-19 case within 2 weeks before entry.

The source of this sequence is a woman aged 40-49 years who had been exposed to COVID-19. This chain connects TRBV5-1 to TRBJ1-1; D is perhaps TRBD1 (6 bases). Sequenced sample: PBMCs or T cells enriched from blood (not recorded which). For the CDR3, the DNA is TGCGCCAGCAGCGAGCGGACAGTGAACACTGAAGCTTTCTTT. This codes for CASSERTVNTEAFF.